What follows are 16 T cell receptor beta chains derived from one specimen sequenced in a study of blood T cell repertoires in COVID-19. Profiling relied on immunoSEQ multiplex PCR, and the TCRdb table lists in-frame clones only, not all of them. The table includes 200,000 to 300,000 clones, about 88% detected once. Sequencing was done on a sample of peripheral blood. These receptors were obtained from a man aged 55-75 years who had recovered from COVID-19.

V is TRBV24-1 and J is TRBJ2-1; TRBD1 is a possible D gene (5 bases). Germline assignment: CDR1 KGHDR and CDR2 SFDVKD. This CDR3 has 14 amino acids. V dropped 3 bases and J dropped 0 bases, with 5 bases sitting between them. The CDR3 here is CATSDDSSYNEQFF. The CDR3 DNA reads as TGTGCCACCAGTGATGACAGCTCCTACAATGAGCAGTTCTTC.

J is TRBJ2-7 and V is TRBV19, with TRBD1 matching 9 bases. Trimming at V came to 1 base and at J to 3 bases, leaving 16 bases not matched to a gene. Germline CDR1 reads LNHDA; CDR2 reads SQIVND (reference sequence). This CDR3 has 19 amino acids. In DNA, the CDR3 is TGTGCCAGTAGTATAGGGACAGGGGCCCTCACATACGATAACTACGAGCAGTACTTC. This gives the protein CASSIGTGALTYDNYEQYF.

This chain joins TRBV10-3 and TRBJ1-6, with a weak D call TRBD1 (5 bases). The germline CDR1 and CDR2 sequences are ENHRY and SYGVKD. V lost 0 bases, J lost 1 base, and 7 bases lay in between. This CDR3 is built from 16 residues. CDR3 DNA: TGTGCCATCAGTGAGTCTCGGGGGTCCTATAATTCACCCCTCCACTTT. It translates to CAISESRGSYNSPLHF.

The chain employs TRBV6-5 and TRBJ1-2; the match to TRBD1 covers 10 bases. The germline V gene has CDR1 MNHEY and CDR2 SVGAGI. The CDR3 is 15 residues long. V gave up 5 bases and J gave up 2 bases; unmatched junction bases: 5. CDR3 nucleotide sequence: TGTGCCAGCAGTCCCCGGGACAGGGGAAACTATGGCTACACCTTC. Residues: CASSPRDRGNYGYTF.

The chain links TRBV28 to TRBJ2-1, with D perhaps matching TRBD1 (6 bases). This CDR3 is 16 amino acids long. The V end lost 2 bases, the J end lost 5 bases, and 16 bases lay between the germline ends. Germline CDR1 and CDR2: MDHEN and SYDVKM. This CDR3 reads CASSLHGTPIDNEQFF. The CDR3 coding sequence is TGTGCCAGCAGTTTACACGGGACACCGATTGACAATGAGCAGTTCTTC.

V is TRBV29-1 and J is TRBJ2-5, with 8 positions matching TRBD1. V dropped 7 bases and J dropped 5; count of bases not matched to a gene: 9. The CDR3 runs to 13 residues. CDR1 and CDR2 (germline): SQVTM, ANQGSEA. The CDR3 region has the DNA TGCAGCGCCTCCACAGGGGGACTGGAGACCCAGTACTTC. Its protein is CSASTGGLETQYF.

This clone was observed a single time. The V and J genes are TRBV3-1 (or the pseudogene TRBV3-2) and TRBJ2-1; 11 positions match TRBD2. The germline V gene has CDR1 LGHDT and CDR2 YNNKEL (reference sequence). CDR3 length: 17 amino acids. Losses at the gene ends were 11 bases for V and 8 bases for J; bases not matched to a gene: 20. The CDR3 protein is CAGSYSTSGVTRDEQFF. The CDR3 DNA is TGTGCCGGATCATATTCGACTAGCGGGGTAACTAGGGATGAGCAGTTCTTC.

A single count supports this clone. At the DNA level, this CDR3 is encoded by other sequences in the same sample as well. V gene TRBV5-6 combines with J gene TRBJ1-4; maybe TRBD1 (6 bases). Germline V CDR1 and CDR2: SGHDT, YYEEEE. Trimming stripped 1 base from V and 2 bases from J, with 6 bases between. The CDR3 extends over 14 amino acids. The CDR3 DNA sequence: TGTGCCAGCAGCTTGAGGGGGACTAATGAAAAACTGTTTTTT. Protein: CASSLRGTNEKLFF.

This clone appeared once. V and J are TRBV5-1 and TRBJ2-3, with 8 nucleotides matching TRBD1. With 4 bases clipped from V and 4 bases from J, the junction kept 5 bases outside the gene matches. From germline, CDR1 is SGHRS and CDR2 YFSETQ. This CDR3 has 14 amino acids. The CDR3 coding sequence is TGCGCCAGCAGCCGTGACAGGGGAGCAGATACGCAGTATTTT. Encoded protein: CASSRDRGADTQYF.

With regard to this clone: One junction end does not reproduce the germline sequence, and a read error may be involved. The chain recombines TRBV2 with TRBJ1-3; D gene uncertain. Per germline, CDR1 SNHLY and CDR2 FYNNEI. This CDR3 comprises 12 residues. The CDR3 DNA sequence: TGTGCCAGCAGTGAATCTGTAAACACCATATATTTT. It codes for CASSESVNTIYF.

CDR3 DNA: TGCGCCAGCAGCTTGGGTATACCCCGGGGGGGAGATACGCAGTATTTT. It yields the protein CASSLGIPRGGDTQYF. The rearrangement links TRBV5-1 to TRBJ2-3, with 8 bases matching TRBD2. The CDR3 is 16 residues long. V gave up 0 bases and J gave up 5 bases; unmatched junction bases: 8. Germline V CDR1 and CDR2: SGHRS, YFSETQ.

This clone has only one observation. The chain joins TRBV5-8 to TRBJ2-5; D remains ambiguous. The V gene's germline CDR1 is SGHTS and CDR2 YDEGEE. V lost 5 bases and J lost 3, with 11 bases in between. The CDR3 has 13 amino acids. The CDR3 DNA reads TGTGCCAGCAGTCACGACAATGAAGAGACCCAGTACTTC. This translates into CASSHDNEETQYF.

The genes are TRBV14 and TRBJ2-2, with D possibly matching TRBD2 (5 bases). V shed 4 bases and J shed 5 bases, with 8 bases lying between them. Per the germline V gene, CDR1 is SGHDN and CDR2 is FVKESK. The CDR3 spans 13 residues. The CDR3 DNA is TGTGCCAGCAGCCGTCCGGGGACCGGGGAGCTGTTTTTT. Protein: CASSRPGTGELFF.

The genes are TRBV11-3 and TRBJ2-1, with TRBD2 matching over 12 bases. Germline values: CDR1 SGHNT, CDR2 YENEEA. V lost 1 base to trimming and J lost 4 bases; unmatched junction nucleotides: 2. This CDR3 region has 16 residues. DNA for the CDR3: TGTGCCAGCAGCTTAGCTACTAGCGGGGGGTACAATGAGCAGTTCTTC. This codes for CASSLATSGGYNEQFF.

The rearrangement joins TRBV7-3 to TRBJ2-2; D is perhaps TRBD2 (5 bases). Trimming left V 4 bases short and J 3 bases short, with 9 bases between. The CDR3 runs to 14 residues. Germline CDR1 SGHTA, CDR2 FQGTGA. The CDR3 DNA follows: TGTGCCAGCAGCTCCACGGGGTACACCGGGGAGCTGTTTTTT. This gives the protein CASSSTGYTGELFF.

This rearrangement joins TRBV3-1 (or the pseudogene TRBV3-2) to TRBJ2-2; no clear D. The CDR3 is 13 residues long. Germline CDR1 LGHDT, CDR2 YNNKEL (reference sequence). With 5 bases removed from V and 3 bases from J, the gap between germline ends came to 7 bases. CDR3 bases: TGTGCCAGCAGCTTCACTGACACCGGGGAGCTGTTTTTT. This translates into CASSFTDTGELFF.